Listed here are 18 T cell receptor beta chains from one sample, sequenced in a study of blood T cells in healthy people across ages. For the second PCR, which ran for about 7 to 11 cycles, a sample-barcoded 5' primer and a J-beta primer mix were used. TCRdb passed the 5' RACE reads through MiXCR, listing each CDR3 protein once. The sample gives 1.2 million to 1.5 million distinct CDR3 sequences, 59% of which show up once; under 8.5% is in the top ten. Sequences were obtained from blood. The receptors were gathered from a man aged 18 to 35 in good health.

This clonotype was observed a handful of times. V usage is TRBV6-6 and J usage is TRBJ2-1; D could derive from TRBD1 or TRBD2 (5 bases each). CDR3 length equals 15 residues. Germline V gene lookup returns CDR1 MNHNY and CDR2 SVGAGI (reference sequence). V lost 0 bases and J 10 bases, leaving 16 bases between the germline ends. The CDR3 nucleotides read TGTGCCAGCAGTTACTCCCTAGGGGCAGGGAGCGAGCAGTTCTTC. Translated: CASSYSLGAGSEQFF.

This rearrangement joins TRBV3-1 to TRBJ2-3; possibly TRBD2 for D (6 bases). The CDR3 spans 15 residues. CDR1 is LGHDT, CDR2 YNNKEL, per germline (reference sequence). The V and J ends lost 2 bases and 2 bases respectively, with 11 bases between them. CDR3 sequence reads: CASSQRGRNTDTQYF. For the CDR3, the DNA is TGTGCCAGCAGCCAACGAGGGAGGAACACAGATACGCAGTATTTT.

This chain connects TRBV6-6 to TRBJ1-5; TRBD1 matches 8 bases. The CDR3 loop spans 17 amino acids. Per the germline V gene, CDR1 is MNHNY and CDR2 is SVGAGI (reference sequence). With 1 base clipped from V and 11 bases from J, the junction kept 16 bases outside the gene matches. In nucleotides, the CDR3 is TGTGCCAGCAGTTACTTGGACAGGGCTAACACACAAGAGACCCAGCATTTT. It is translated as CASSYLDRANTQETQHF.

V is TRBV6-6 and J is TRBJ2-1; TRBD2 matches 9 bases. CDR3 length: 15 amino acids. Germline V lookup: CDR1 MNHNY, CDR2 SVGAGI (reference sequence). After removal of 4 bases from V and 7 bases from J, the junction contained 8 bases not matched to a gene. This chain's CDR3 is CASSFLAGAGNEQFF. The CDR3 nucleotides are TGTGCCAGCAGTTTCTTAGCGGGAGCGGGAAATGAGCAGTTCTTC.

This clonotype was observed a handful of times. This chain connects TRBV27 to TRBJ2-7, with D hard to call. Germline-derived CDR1 and CDR2 are MNHEY and SMNVEV (reference sequence). Trimming stripped 3 bases from V and 0 bases from J, with 9 bases between. The CDR3 runs to 14 residues. The CDR3 nucleotides are TGTGCCAGCAGTTTGCAGGCAAGCTCCTACGAGCAGTACTTC. It codes for CASSLQASSYEQYF.

The rearrangement uses TRBV3-1 and TRBJ2-6; D not resolved. Germline values: CDR1 LGHDT, CDR2 YNNKEL (reference sequence). V shed 0 bases and J shed 2 bases, with 5 bases lying between them. CDR3 size: 15 residues. CDR3 nucleotide sequence: TGTGCCAGCAGCCAAGATTTCCCTGGGGCCAACGTCCTGACTTTC. It translates to CASSQDFPGANVLTF.

Concerning this clonotype: The junction departs from the called germline gene at one end, perhaps through a read error. The chain links TRBV6-2 or TRBV6-3 to TRBJ2-1, with D tentatively TRBD2 (5 bases). CDR1 MNHEY and CDR2 SVGEGT come from the germline V gene. The CDR3 has 18 amino acids. The CDR3 DNA is TGTGCCAGCAGCGGTCCCCAGCGGCCGTCGGATTCCTACAATGGGCAGTTCTTC. Protein sequence: CASSGPQRPSDSYNGQFF.

This clonotype is a singleton in its sample. The V and J genes are TRBV25-1 and TRBJ2-3, with D perhaps matching TRBD1 (5 bases). This CDR3 has 15 residues. V lost 1 base and J 1 base, leaving 9 bases between the germline ends. Looked up from germline, CDR1 is MGHDK and CDR2 is SYGVNS. CDR3 amino acids: CASSELAGRTDTQYF. DNA of the CDR3: TGTGCCAGCAGTGAATTGGCAGGGCGCACAGATACGCAGTATTTT.

The chain is built from TRBV2 and TRBJ2-7; 14 nucleotides agree with TRBD2. CDR3 length: 16 residues. CDR1 SNHLY and CDR2 FYNNEI come from the germline V gene. Losses at the gene ends were 2 bases for V and 5 bases for J; bases not matched to a gene: 5. CDR3 in DNA: TGTGCCAGCAGTGAAAAATTGGGACTAGCGGGAGACGAGCAGTACTTC. Translation gives CASSEKLGLAGDEQYF.

The gene calls are TRBV7-9 and TRBJ2-4; 15 bases are shared with TRBD2. Trimming took 8 bases from V and 2 from J; bases not matched to a gene: 7. Germline V gene sequence: CDR1 SEHNR, CDR2 FQNEAQ (reference sequence). The CDR3 runs 17 residues. CDR3 amino acids: CASRGLAGGATKNIQYF. CDR3 DNA: TGTGCCAGCCGGGGACTAGCGGGGGGAGCGACCAAAAACATTCAGTACTTC.

The table lists this clonotype with a count of one. The chain couples TRBV20-1 to TRBJ2-2; no definite D call. The CDR3 totals 14 residues. V was trimmed by 0 bases and J by 4 bases, leaving 9 bases between them. The germline CDR1 and CDR2 sequences are DFQATT and SNEGSKA (reference sequence). The CDR3: CSARDRVPTGELFF. CDR3 coding DNA: TGCAGTGCTAGAGATAGGGTTCCCACCGGGGAGCTGTTTTTT.

The chain uses TRBV9 and TRBJ2-7, with a tentative D call TRBD2 (6 bases). Trimming took off 5 bases at V and 7 bases at J, with 10 bases between the two ends. Germline assignment: CDR1 SGDLS and CDR2 YYNGEE. This CDR3 is 11 amino acids long. In DNA form, the CDR3 reads TGTGCCAGCAGTACGGCGGGGGAGCAGTACTTC. This translates into CASSTAGEQYF.

The rearrangement joins TRBV2 to TRBJ2-7, with D possibly being TRBD1 (5 bases). V was clipped by 8 bases and J by 2 bases, with 22 bases between them. CDR3 length: 16 amino acids. Germline V gene lookup returns CDR1 SNHLY and CDR2 FYNNEI. CDR3: CASADIPPPGTYEQYF. The CDR3 coding sequence is TGTGCCAGCGCGGACATTCCCCCTCCAGGCACCTACGAGCAGTACTTC.

On this clonotype itself: The junction differs from germline at one of its ends, possibly a read error. This chain uses TRBV29-1 with TRBJ2-1, with a tentative D call TRBD1 (6 bases). This CDR3 region has 13 residues. CDR1 and CDR2 from the germline V gene are SQVTM and ANQGSEA. The CDR3 coding sequence is TGCAGCGTTGAGGGAGCGTGGGACAATGGGCAGTTCTTC. Encoded protein: CSVEGAWDNGQFF.

The chain is built from TRBV6-6 and TRBJ1-2, with a possible D match to TRBD1 (5 bases). The CDR3 covers 15 residues. CDR1 and CDR2 (germline): MNHNY, SVGAGI (reference sequence). With 6 bases removed from V and 0 bases from J, the gap between germline ends came to 14 bases. CDR3 DNA: TGTGCCAGCAGAGACCAGGGTTTCCCTAACTATGGCTACACCTTC. Its protein is CASRDQGFPNYGYTF.

The rearrangement uses TRBV27 and TRBJ2-5; 15 bases map to TRBD2. The DNA end is a closer match to TRBJ2-7, so the J assignment may be wrong. Germline CDR1 and CDR2: MNHEY and SMNVEV (reference sequence). The length of the CDR3 is 17 residues. CDR3 sequence reads: CASSLGGLAGGWFEQYF. CDR3 bases: TGTGCCAGCAGTTTAGGGGGACTAGCGGGAGGCTGGTTCGAGCAGTACTTC.

The chain couples TRBV18 to TRBJ2-1; 8 nucleotides match TRBD2. CDR1 and CDR2 from the germline V gene are KGHSH and LQKENI. The junction had 4 bases not matched to a gene; V was cut back by 4 bases and J by 5 bases. The CDR3 is 14 residues long. The CDR3 coding sequence is TGTGCCAGCTCACAGGCACTAGCGGACAATGAGCAGTTCTTC. This codes for CASSQALADNEQFF. The full variable domain, in which reference TRBV18 and TRBJ2-1 provide the parts outside the CDR3, is NAGVMQNPRHLVRRRGQEARLRCSPMKGHSHVYWYRQLPEEGLKFMVYLQKENIIDESGMPKERFSAEFPKEGPSILRIQQVVRGDSAAYFCASSQALADNEQFFGPGTRLTVL.

The rearrangement uses TRBV9 and TRBJ2-3; 9 nucleotides match TRBD2. This CDR3 contains 15 residues. CDR1 is SGDLS, CDR2 YYNGEE, per germline. Trimming took 4 bases from V and 6 from J; bases not matched to a gene: 9. The CDR3 nucleotides read TGTGCCAGCAGCTTAGGAATAGCGGGGGAGGATACGCAGTATTTT. It is translated as CASSLGIAGEDTQYF.